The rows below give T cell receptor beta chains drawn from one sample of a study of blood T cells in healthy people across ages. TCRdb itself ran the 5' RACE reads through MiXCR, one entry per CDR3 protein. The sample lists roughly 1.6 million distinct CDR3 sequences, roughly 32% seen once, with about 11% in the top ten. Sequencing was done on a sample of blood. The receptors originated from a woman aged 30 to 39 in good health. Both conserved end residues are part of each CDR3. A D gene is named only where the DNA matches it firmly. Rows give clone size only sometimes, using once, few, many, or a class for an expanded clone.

TGTGCCAGCAACCCGACAGGGGTCCCAATGAACACTGAAGCTTTCTTT CASNPTGVPMNTEAFF TRBV6-1 NA TRBD1 16 TRBJ1-1
TGTGCCAGCAGTTCTTCCGGGGCCACCTACGAGCGGTACTTC CASSSSGATYERYF TRBV27 once NA 14 TRBJ2-7
TGTGCCAGCAGCTCCCAAACGGTAAAAGAGACCCAGTACTTC CASSSQTVKETQYF TRBV7-9 few NA 14 TRBJ2-5
TGCAGCGTTGATTTGTATATCTATGGCAACACCTTC CSVDLYIYGNTF TRBV29-1 NA NA 12 TRBJ1-2
TGCGCCAGCAGCTCAGACGGTTTTAACTATGGCTACACCTTC CASSSDGFNYGYTF TRBV5-1 NA NA 14 TRBJ1-2
TGTGCCAGCAGTTATAGCGGGGGCACCGGGGAGCTGTTTTTT CASSYSGGTGELFF TRBV12-3/TRBV12-4 few TRBD2 14 TRBJ2-2
TGCGCCGGCAGACGACAGGAGAATTCACCCCTCCACTTT CAGRRQENSPLHF TRBV4-1 NA NA 13 TRBJ1-6
TGTGCCAGCCTGCGGGGGCGGGGGGGTCAAGAGACCCAGTACTTC CASLRGRGGQETQYF TRBV6-1 NA TRBD2 15 TRBJ2-5
TGCGCCAGCAGCCGCCAGGGTCCCGGGGAGACCCAGTACTTC CASSRQGPGETQYF TRBV4-1 NA NA 14 TRBJ2-5
TGTGCCAGCAGTCGAGACGCACGAATAAATCAGCCCCAGCATTTT CASSRDARINQPQHF TRBV2 NA NA 15 TRBJ1-5
TGCGCCAGCAGCCGGGGGACCGCTGGGTATGGCTACACCTTC CASSRGTAGYGYTF TRBV5-1 few NA 14 TRBJ1-2
TGTGCCAGCGGACAGGGGGCTGCTGAAGCTTTCTTT CASGQGAAEAFF TRBV6-5 few TRBD1 12 TRBJ1-1
TGTGCCACCAGTGATCCATGGGCCCAAAGCTACACCTTC CATSDPWAQSYTF TRBV24-1 NA NA 13 TRBJ1-2
TGCGCCAGCAGCTTGGACAGCTGGCAGCCCCAGCATTTT CASSLDSWQPQHF TRBV5-1 few NA 13 TRBJ1-5
TGTGCCACCAGTGATAAGGGTAGCACAGATACGCAGTATTTT CATSDKGSTDTQYF TRBV24-1 NA NA 14 TRBJ2-3
TGTGCCAGCAGGCTAGACAGGGGCCCCCACAATGAGCAGTTCTTC CASRLDRGPHNEQFF TRBV2 NA TRBD1 15 TRBJ2-1
TGTGCCAGCAGTCGGACTAGCGGGAGGCCCAATGAGCAGTTCTTC CASSRTSGRPNEQFF TRBV12-3/TRBV12-4 NA TRBD2 15 TRBJ2-1
TGTGCCAGCAGTGAAGGGAGAATGTACGAGCAGTACTTC CASSEGRMYEQYF TRBV6-1 once NA 13 TRBJ2-7
TGTGCCAGCAGTCCGGGACAGGTTAACTATGGCTACACCTTC CASSPGQVNYGYTF TRBV6-5 NA TRBD1 14 TRBJ1-2
TGTGCCAGCAGTCCGATGGACAGGGCCACCGAAGAGACCCAGTACTTC CASSPMDRATEETQYF TRBV28 NA TRBD1 16 TRBJ2-5
TGTAGTGCTATAGGGGATACGCAGTATTTT CSAIGDTQYF TRBV20-1 NA NA 10 TRBJ2-3
TGTGCCAGCAGCTTTGACAGGGGGGAAACCTACGAGCAGTACTTC CASSFDRGETYEQYF TRBV5-5 NA TRBD1 15 TRBJ2-7
TGTGCCTTCGGGGGGGGTCGGTTGACCGGGGAGCTGTTTTTT CAFGGGRLTGELFF TRBV12-3/TRBV12-4 NA TRBD2 14 TRBJ2-2
TGCAGCGTTGAAGTCGGGGAGACCTACGAGCAGTACTTC CSVEVGETYEQYF TRBV29-1 few NA 13 TRBJ2-7
TGTGCCAGCAGCGTTGGGGCCAAACAGGGGGTATCAGATACGCAGTATTTT CASSVGAKQGVSDTQYF TRBV7-9 NA TRBD1 17 TRBJ2-3
TGTGCCAGCAGCCAGCAGAGAGATACGCAGTATTTT CASSQQRDTQYF TRBV3-1 few NA 12 TRBJ2-3
TGTGCCAGCAGCTGGGGGACAGGGGCCCCAGATACGCAGTATTTT CASSWGTGAPDTQYF TRBV7-9 NA TRBD1 15 TRBJ2-3
TGTGCCAGCAGCGTAGGGGTAGCGGGGGCCACAGATACGCAGTATTTT CASSVGVAGATDTQYF TRBV9 few TRBD2 16 TRBJ2-3
TGTGCCAGCAGTTTTCGGAGACCCGGTGGCTACACCTTC CASSFRRPGGYTF TRBV12-3/TRBV12-4 NA NA 13 TRBJ1-2
TGTGCCAGCAGCGTAACTAGCGGGAGTGGAAATGAGCAGTTCTTC CASSVTSGSGNEQFF TRBV7-2 NA TRBD2 15 TRBJ2-1
TGTGCCAGCAGTTACGGGCTCGATAATTCACCCCTCCACTTT CASSYGLDNSPLHF TRBV6-2/TRBV6-3 few NA 14 TRBJ1-6
TGTGCCAGCATCCCGACTTCAGTAAACACTGAAGCTTTCTTT CASIPTSVNTEAFF TRBV28 NA NA 14 TRBJ1-1
TGTGCCACCAGCAGAGATATAGGGACTGCCTACGAGCAGTACTTC CATSRDIGTAYEQYF TRBV15 few NA 15 TRBJ2-7
TGTGCCAGCAGTTTACTCGACAGAGACACCGGGGAGTTGTTTTTT CASSLLDRDTGELFF TRBV28 few NA 15 TRBJ2-2
TGTGCCAGCAGCGTACGACTAGCGGGAGAAATCTATGAGCAGTTCTTC CASSVRLAGEIYEQFF TRBV7-9 NA TRBD2 16 TRBJ2-1
TGTGCCAGCACCCTGGGGACCCAAACCGGGTACTACGAGCAGTACTTC CASTLGTQTGYYEQYF TRBV21-1 few NA 16 TRBJ2-7
TGTGCCAGCAGCGCGACGGGATTCCAGAACACTGAAGCTTTCTTT CASSATGFQNTEAFF TRBV7-8 NA NA 15 TRBJ1-1
TGCAGCGTTGAAGAGATTAATGGCTACACCTTC CSVEEINGYTF TRBV29-1 many NA 11 TRBJ1-2
TGTGCCTGGAGTGATAACAGGGCCTACGAGCAGTACTTC CAWSDNRAYEQYF TRBV30 NA NA 13 TRBJ2-7
TGTGCCGGCAGTTGGGGCCCCTCACCCAATGAGCAGTTCTTC CAGSWGPSPNEQFF TRBV2 NA NA 14 TRBJ2-1
TGTGCCAGCAGTTGTCTAACCATCCCCACAGATACGCAGTATTTT CASSCLTIPTDTQYF TRBV28 NA NA 15 TRBJ2-3
TGCAGTGCTAGTAGTGACACCGGGGAGCTGTTTTTT CSASSDTGELFF TRBV20-1 NA NA 12 TRBJ2-2
TGTGCCAGCAGCCGTAACGGGGGGGCCGTGGCAGATACGCAGTATTTT CASSRNGGAVADTQYF TRBV7-2 NA TRBD2 16 TRBJ2-3
TGCAGTGCCGTTCGGCGGACAACGCTCTATGGCTACACCTTC CSAVRRTTLYGYTF TRBV20-1 few NA 14 TRBJ1-2
TGCGCCAGCAAGGCAGGGTTAAGCGGGAACACTGAAGCTTTCTTT CASKAGLSGNTEAFF TRBV5-1 NA NA 15 TRBJ1-1